This TCR beta chain stems from a study of cytomegalovirus exposure and HLA in healthy donors. Notes on the study in general: A later analysis linked a missense DCLRE1C variant to TCR beta V- and J-gene trimming. Reportedly, diagnosis of cytomegalovirus status by the classifier showed high specificity and sensitivity. Within an earlier analysis, most TCR beta V segments proved productive either about 90% or about 30% of the time.

Note on this clone: As yet, its antigen is unknown.

The PCR made use of 60 Vbeta and 13 Jbeta primers. Per the authors' pipeline: Later analysis identified 80 million to 90 million unique TCR beta chains, around 10 million shared. The method was immunoSEQ multiplex PCR; TCRdb's version includes in-frame clones alone and lacks a portion of them. For V, J and clone size, that table is used; D and trimming come from the DNA. The data show approximately 170,000 clones, with around 80% seen just once and about 2.4% held by the top ten. Germline CDR1 MDHEN, CDR2 SYDVKM. With 7 bases clipped from V and 3 bases from J, the junction kept 12 bases outside the gene matches. The CDR3 sequence is 15 residues long.

This TCR came from a male donor in good health and CMV-seronegative. The chain joins TRBV28 to TRBJ2-7, with 7 positions matching TRBD2. Sequencing used PBMCs. The CDR3 here is CASITSGGGIYEQYF. CDR3 nucleotides: TGTGCCAGCATAACCTCTGGGGGAGGGATCTACGAGCAGTACTTC. The full variable domain, in which reference TRBV28 and TRBJ2-7 provide the parts outside the CDR3, is DVKVTQSSRYLVKRTGEKVFLECVQDMDHENMFWYRQDPGLGLRLIYFSYDVKMKEKGDIPEGYSVSREKKERFSLILESASTNQTSMYLCASITSGGGIYEQYFGPGTRLTVT.